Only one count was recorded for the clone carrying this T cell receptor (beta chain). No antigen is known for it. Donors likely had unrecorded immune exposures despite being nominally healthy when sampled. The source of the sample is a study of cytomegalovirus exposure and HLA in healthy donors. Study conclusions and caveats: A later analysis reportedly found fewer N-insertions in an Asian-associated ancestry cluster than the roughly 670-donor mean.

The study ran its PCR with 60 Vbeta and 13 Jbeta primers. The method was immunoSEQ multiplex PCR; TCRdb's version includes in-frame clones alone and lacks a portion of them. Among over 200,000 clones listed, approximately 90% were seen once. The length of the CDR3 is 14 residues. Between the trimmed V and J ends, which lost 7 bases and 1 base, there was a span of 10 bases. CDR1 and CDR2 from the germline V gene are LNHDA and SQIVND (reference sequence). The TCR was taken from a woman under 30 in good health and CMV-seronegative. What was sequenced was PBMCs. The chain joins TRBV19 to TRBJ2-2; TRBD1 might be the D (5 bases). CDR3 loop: CASTGFRNTGELFF. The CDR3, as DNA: TGTGCCAGTACAGGGTTTCGGAACACCGGGGAGCTGTTTTTT.